The rows below give T cell receptor beta chains drawn from one sample of a study of shared T cell receptors in the human thymus. The protocol was immunoSEQ multiplex PCR, while the TCRdb copy is restricted to in-frame clones and leaves out a portion. The sample shows some 400,000 clones, approximately 95% of them seen only once. Sequenced: thymocytes. Every receptor here comes from a human donor. Each CDR3 is given with its conserved first and last residue. A D gene is named only where the DNA matches it firmly. Rows give clone size only sometimes, using once, few, many, or a class for an expanded clone.

J gene | D gene | clone size | V gene | CDR3 protein | CDR3 DNA
TRBJ2-3 | NA | NA | TRBV6-5 | CAVKQRGSTDTQYF | TGTGCCGTCAAACAAAGGGGCAGCACAGATACGCAGTATTTT
TRBJ2-7 | TRBD1 | NA | TRBV28 | CASTRDRGPYEQYF | TGTGCCAGCACCCGGGACAGGGGCCCCTACGAGCAGTACTTC
TRBJ2-7 | NA | NA | TRBV19 | CASSVGGGYEQYF | TGTGCCAGTAGTGTCGGTGGGGGCTACGAGCAGTACTTC
TRBJ2-7 | NA | once | TRBV10-3 | CAMAPGSYEQYF | TGTGCCATGGCCCCAGGTTCCTACGAGCAGTACTTC
TRBJ2-7 | TRBD2 | once | TRBV19 | CASSFPTALGGRLGEQYF | TGTGCCAGTAGTTTCCCTACTGCCCTCGGCGGGAGGCTGGGCGAGCAGTACTTC
TRBJ1-5 | TRBD1 | NA | TRBV28 | CASRTGGAGPQHF | TGTGCCAGCAGGACAGGGGGCGCAGGGCCCCAGCATTTT
TRBJ2-2 | NA | NA | TRBV19 | CASSTGANTGELFF | TGTGCCAGTAGTACGGGGGCGAACACCGGGGAGCTGTTTTTT
TRBJ2-2 | NA | NA | TRBV4-2 | CASSPPSSGAGELFF | TGTGCCAGCAGCCCTCCGAGTTCGGGTGCCGGGGAGCTGTTTTTT
TRBJ2-3 | NA | NA | TRBV29-1 | CSVDIPTDTQYF | TGCAGCGTTGATATCCCCACAGATACGCAGTATTTT
TRBJ2-4 | NA | NA | TRBV6-5 | CASKELAKNIQYF | TGTGCCAGCAAGGAGCTAGCCAAAAACATTCAGTACTTC
TRBJ1-2 | NA | NA | TRBV18 | CASPAGHKTNYGYTF | TGTGCCAGTCCCGCTGGCCATAAGACTAACTATGGCTACACCTTC
TRBJ1-1 | NA | NA | TRBV19 | CASSIGGARDAFF | TGTGCCAGTAGTATAGGGGGGGCGAGAGATGCTTTCTTT
TRBJ2-1 | NA | NA | TRBV11-2 | CASSFVLSSYNEQFF | TGTGCCAGCAGCTTCGTGTTGAGCTCCTACAATGAGCAGTTCTTC
TRBJ2-3 | TRBD1 | NA | TRBV5-1 | CASSKNRQGVTDTQYF | TGCGCCAGCAGCAAAAATCGACAGGGGGTTACAGATACGCAGTATTTT
TRBJ2-7 | TRBD2 | NA | TRBV27 | CASSLGGTSKYEQYF | TGTGCCAGCAGTTTAGGTGGGACTAGTAAGTACGAGCAGTACTTC
TRBJ2-7 | TRBD1 | NA | TRBV25-1 | CASSEPGGAFGEQYF | TGTGCCAGCAGTGAGCCAGGGGGCGCCTTCGGTGAGCAGTACTTC
TRBJ2-7 | NA | NA | TRBV27 | CASSLYPQGGRSYEQYF | TGTGCCAGCAGTTTATACCCCCAGGGGGGTCGCTCCTACGAGCAGTACTTC
TRBJ1-1 | NA | NA | TRBV11-2 | CASSLGGILNTEAFF | TGTGCCAGCAGCTTAGGGGGGATCCTGAACACTGAAGCTTTCTTT
TRBJ1-5 | TRBD1 | NA | TRBV13 | CASSVGTDNQPQHF | TGTGCCAGCAGCGTCGGGACAGACAATCAGCCCCAGCATTTT
TRBJ2-1 | TRBD1 | NA | TRBV29-1 | CSVEAGQGAGNEQFF | TGCAGCGTTGAAGCGGGACAGGGGGCGGGTAATGAGCAGTTCTTC
TRBJ2-7 | NA | NA | TRBV27 | CASSSRRPYEQYF | TGTGCCAGCAGTTCCCGGCGGCCCTACGAGCAGTACTTC
TRBJ1-1 | TRBD1 | once | TRBV5-1 | CASSLGGTGDRNTEAFF | TGCGCCAGCAGCTTGGGTGGGACAGGGGATAGGAACACTGAAGCTTTCTTT
TRBJ1-2 | NA | NA | TRBV2 | CASSGRTSTNYGYTF | TGTGCCAGCAGTGGAAGGACAAGTACTAACTATGGCTACACCTTC
TRBJ1-1 | TRBD1 | NA | TRBV9 | CASSARDRTTEAFF | TGTGCCAGCAGCGCCCGGGACAGGACCACTGAAGCTTTCTTT
TRBJ1-1 | NA | NA | TRBV5-5 | CASSLRGKAFF | TGTGCCAGCAGCTTGCGGGGGAAAGCTTTCTTT
TRBJ2-1 | NA | NA | TRBV5-4 | CASSFVAGSNEQFF | TGTGCCAGCAGCTTCGTGGCAGGGAGCAATGAGCAGTTCTTC